The T cell receptor (beta chain) described here comes from a study of blood T cell repertoires in COVID-19. Overall study: Sample material is recorded as cDNA or gDNA derived from T cells, B-cell-depleted T cells, or PBMCs.

As processed by the authors: Reference gene primer amplification gave nucleated cell count estimates. Repertoires were generated with immunoSEQ multiplex PCR, while TCRdb's copy carries only in-frame clones and drops some. V and J calls plus clone size are reproduced from that table; the DNA served to infer D and trimming. Here the sample spans about 370,000 clones, 80% to 90% being singletons. This CDR3 region has 15 residues. Looked up from germline, CDR1 is ENHRY and CDR2 is SYGVKD. V gave up 6 bases and J gave up 7 bases; unmatched junction bases: 11. The material sequenced was peripheral blood. The TCR was taken from a woman aged 25 to 39 with COVID-19, enrolled during active disease. This chain uses TRBV10-3 with TRBJ2-3; 9 nucleotides line up with TRBD2. For the CDR3, the DNA is TGTGCCATCAGCCATCAGACTAGCGGTAGTCATACGCAGTATTTT. Its translation is CAISHQTSGSHTQYF.